This T cell receptor (beta chain) stems from a study of monozygotic twins with cystic fibrosis. Sequenced by immunoSEQ multiplex PCR; TCRdb stores in-frame clones only, minus some. The repertoire includes some 30,000 clones, roughly 90% of them detected once, and around 0.99% sits in the top ten. CDR1 MNHEY and CDR2 SVGAGI come from the germline V gene. Trimming took off 2 bases at V and 4 bases at J, with 5 bases between the two ends. This CDR3 is built from 12 residues. The source is a girl aged 2 to 10 with cystic fibrosis. The chain is built from TRBV6-5 and TRBJ2-5, with D maybe TRBD2 (5 bases). The sequencing input was blood. In DNA, the CDR3 is TGTGCCAGCAGTTACGAGGGAGAGACCCAGTACTTC. Translated: CASSYEGETQYF.